Listed below are T cell receptor beta chains from one sample, sequenced in a study of T cells in narcolepsy. The method was immunoSEQ multiplex PCR; TCRdb's version includes in-frame clones alone and lacks a portion of them. The sample carries around 35,000 clones, 65% to 85% recorded once. The sequenced material came from memory (CD45RA-) CD4+ T cells from blood. The receptor source for this set is a human donor in good health. CDR3s include the opening cysteine and the closing phenylalanine or tryptophan. The order of the fields is J gene, clone size, D gene, V gene, CDR3 protein, CDR3 DNA. The D gene is left open where the match is weak. Clone size, where shown, is once, few, many, or a class for clones that have expanded.

TRBJ2-1	few	TRBD2	TRBV19	CASSSGGWSYNEQFF	TGTGCCAGTAGTTCCGGGGGGTGGTCCTACAATGAGCAGTTCTTC
TRBJ1-6	.	TRBD1	TRBV7-9	CASSFPGGSNSPLHF	TGTGCCAGCAGCTTCCCAGGGGGCAGTAATTCACCCCTCCACTTT
TRBJ1-6	.	.	TRBV5-4	CASSQDLRSPLHF	TGCGCCAGCAGCCAAGATTTGAGGTCACCCCTCCACTTT
TRBJ1-4	.	TRBD1	TRBV7-9	CASSFNRQGAAEKLFF	TGTGCCAGCAGCTTCAATCGGCAGGGGGCGGCTGAAAAACTGTTTTTT
TRBJ2-5	.	.	TRBV5-4	CASSFVEETQYF	TGTGCCAGCAGCTTTGTTGAAGAGACCCAGTACTTC
TRBJ2-3	few	TRBD2	TRBV15	CATSRESAGGDTQYF	TGTGCCACCAGCAGAGAGTCGGCGGGAGGAGATACGCAGTATTTT
TRBJ2-1	.	TRBD2	TRBV25-1	CASRTSGMREGDEQFF	TGTGCCAGCAGAACCTCTGGGATGCGGGAGGGCGATGAGCAGTTCTTC
TRBJ1-1	.	TRBD1	TRBV28	CASSLYGGTGTEAFF	TGTGCCAGCAGTTTATACGGAGGGACAGGGACTGAAGCTTTCTTT
TRBJ2-3	.	.	TRBV27	CASSFREYADTQYF	TGTGCCAGCAGTTTCAGAGAGTACGCAGATACGCAGTATTTT
TRBJ2-5	.	.	TRBV5-5	CASSLAGAAMGETQYF	TGTGCCAGCAGCTTGGCCGGCGCTGCCATGGGCGAGACCCAGTACTTC
TRBJ2-5	.	.	TRBV7-7	CASSGPGGPRETQYF	TGTGCCAGCAGCGGCCCCGGGGGGCCTCGAGAGACCCAGTACTTC
TRBJ1-5	.	.	TRBV2	CASSVGSNQPQHF	TGTGCCAGCAGTGTGGGTAGCAATCAGCCCCAGCATTTT
TRBJ2-7	few	.	TRBV10-3	CAISESQGPYEQYF	TGTGCCATCAGTGAGTCTCAGGGTCCTTACGAGCAGTACTTC
TRBJ2-3	.	.	TRBV7-3	CASSLKGGTTDTQYF	TGTGCCAGCAGCTTAAAGGGCGGGACTACAGATACGCAGTATTTT
TRBJ1-1	once	.	TRBV29-1	CSVDTGMNTEAFF	TGCAGCGTTGACACAGGGATGAACACTGAAGCTTTCTTT
TRBJ1-3	once	.	TRBV30	CAWSPPPGTNTIYF	TGTGCCTGGAGTCCGCCCCCAGGGACGAACACCATATATTTT
TRBJ2-3	.	.	TRBV5-4	CASSLVGQSTDTQYF	TGTGCCAGCAGCTTAGTTGGTCAAAGCACAGATACGCAGTATTTT
TRBJ2-2	.	.	TRBV19	CASILRGPGKTGELFF	TGTGCCAGTATCCTCCGCGGGCCAGGGAAAACCGGGGAGCTGTTTTTT
TRBJ2-7	.	.	TRBV5-8	CASSLGSRHEQYF	TGTGCCAGCAGCTTGGGAAGTAGGCACGAGCAGTACTTC
TRBJ2-2	.	.	TRBV29-1	CSVVKGNTGELFF	TGCAGCGTTGTGAAGGGGAACACCGGGGAGCTGTTTTTT
TRBJ2-3	.	.	TRBV4-1	CASSQVLRDTQYF	TGCGCCAGCAGCCAAGTCTTAAGAGATACGCAGTATTTT
TRBJ1-6	.	.	TRBV7-9	CASSLTGGPLHF	TGTGCCAGCAGCTTAACCGGGGGGCCCCTCCACTTT
TRBJ2-1	few	.	TRBV6-4	CASSEEEFLEQFF	TGTGCCAGCAGTGAGGAAGAGTTTCTTGAGCAGTTCTTC
TRBJ2-5	once	.	TRBV4-2	CASSEERSETQYF	TGTGCCAGCAGCGAGGAAAGGTCGGAGACCCAGTACTTC
TRBJ2-7	.	.	TRBV20-1	CSASGLGEQYF	TGCAGTGCCTCGGGACTCGGGGAGCAGTACTTC
TRBJ2-1	.	TRBD2	TRBV6-5	CASSSVIGLADNEQFF	TGTGCCAGCAGTTCCGTCATCGGACTAGCGGACAATGAGCAGTTCTTC
TRBJ2-1	.	TRBD2	TRBV7-2	CASSLAMGLAGGEQFF	TGTGCCAGCAGCTTAGCGATGGGACTAGCGGGAGGCGAGCAGTTCTTC
TRBJ2-1	.	.	TRBV5-1	CASSLGHRNNEQFF	TGCGCCAGCAGCTTAGGACACCGTAACAATGAGCAGTTCTTC
TRBJ2-3	.	.	TRBV6-4	CASGPEAGTTDTQYF	TGTGCCAGCGGCCCCGAGGCGGGAACCACAGATACGCAGTATTTT
TRBJ2-7	once	TRBD2	TRBV7-2	CASRSTSGRASEQYF	TGTGCCAGCAGATCGACTAGCGGGAGGGCCTCCGAGCAGTACTTC
TRBJ2-7	.	TRBD1	TRBV5-1	CASSAAPGTGGYEQYF	TGCGCCAGCAGCGCCGCCCCCGGGACAGGGGGATACGAGCAGTACTTC
TRBJ2-4	.	TRBD2	TRBV9	CASSVDGRGDIQYF	TGTGCCAGCAGCGTAGACGGGAGGGGTGACATTCAGTACTTC
TRBJ2-2	.	.	TRBV10-1	CASSGPNTGELFF	TGCGCCAGCTCGGGCCCGAACACCGGGGAGCTGTTTTTT
TRBJ2-2	few	TRBD1	TRBV6-5	CASPETGDTGELFF	TGTGCCAGCCCGGAGACAGGGGACACCGGGGAGCTGTTTTTT
TRBJ1-2	.	.	TRBV28	CASSLLRRSRGYTF	TGTGCCAGCAGTTTATTAAGGCGGTCTCGGGGCTACACCTTC
TRBJ2-1	.	.	TRBV6-4	CASSSLRVSSYNEQFF	TGTGCCAGCAGTTCCCTTAGGGTCTCTTCCTACAATGAGCAGTTCTTC
TRBJ2-7	.	.	TRBV7-2	CASSLAPRGGYEQYF	TGTGCCAGCAGCTTAGCCCCGCGGGGCGGCTACGAGCAGTACTTC
TRBJ2-3	.	.	TRBV20-1	CSAMGRDTQYF	TGCAGTGCTATGGGGAGGGATACGCAGTATTTT
TRBJ2-2	.	.	TRBV5-8	CASSLALWAGELFF	TGTGCCAGCAGCCTGGCCCTGTGGGCCGGGGAGCTGTTTTTT
TRBJ2-1	.	.	TRBV7-2	CASSVEMRYEQFF	TGTGCCAGCAGCGTCGAAATGCGGTATGAGCAGTTCTTC
TRBJ2-7	.	.	TRBV10-3	CAISESGRPHYEQYF	TGTGCCATCAGTGAGTCGGGGAGGCCCCACTACGAGCAGTACTTC
TRBJ1-6	few	.	TRBV5-6	CASSLFSAQNSPLHF	TGTGCCAGCAGCTTGTTTTCCGCCCAAAATTCACCCCTCCACTTT
TRBJ2-1	.	TRBD2	TRBV11-2	CASSPGTSAHYNEQFF	TGTGCCAGCAGCCCCGGGACTAGCGCGCACTACAATGAGCAGTTCTTC
TRBJ2-1	.	TRBD2	TRBV2	CASTRTSGILGEQFF	TGTGCCAGCACTAGGACTAGCGGGATCTTAGGCGAGCAGTTCTTC
TRBJ2-1	.	.	TRBV29-1	CSVPGGKAYNEQFF	TGCAGCGTCCCCGGCGGAAAAGCCTACAATGAGCAGTTCTTC
TRBJ1-6	.	.	TRBV7-8	CASSLTSGDNSPLHF	TGTGCCAGCAGCTTAACGTCCGGGGATAATTCACCCCTCCACTTT
TRBJ2-1	.	.	TRBV4-2	CASSQVASSYNEQFF	TGTGCCAGCAGCCAAGTTGCGAGCTCCTACAATGAGCAGTTCTTC
TRBJ1-2	once	TRBD1	TRBV18	CASSNFGTGARGYTF	TGTGCCAGCTCAAACTTCGGGACAGGGGCTCGAGGCTACACCTTC
TRBJ2-1	.	.	TRBV14	CASSRVASYNGQFF	TGTGCCAGCAGCAGGGTAGCCTCCTACAATGGGCAGTTCTTC